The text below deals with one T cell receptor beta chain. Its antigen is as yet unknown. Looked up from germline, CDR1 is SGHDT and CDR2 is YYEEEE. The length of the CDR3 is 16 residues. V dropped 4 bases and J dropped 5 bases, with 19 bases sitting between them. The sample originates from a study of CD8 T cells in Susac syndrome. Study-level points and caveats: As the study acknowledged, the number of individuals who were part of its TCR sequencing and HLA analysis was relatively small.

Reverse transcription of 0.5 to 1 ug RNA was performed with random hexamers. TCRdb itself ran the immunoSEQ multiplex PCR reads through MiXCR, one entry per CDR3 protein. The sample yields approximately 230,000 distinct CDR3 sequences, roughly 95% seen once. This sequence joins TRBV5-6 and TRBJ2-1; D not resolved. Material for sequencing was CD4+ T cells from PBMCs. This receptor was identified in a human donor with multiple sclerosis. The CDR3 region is CASSPRSPQLNNEQFF. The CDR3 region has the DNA TGTGCCAGCAGCCCCCGATCCCCGCAGCTTAACAATGAGCAGTTCTTC.